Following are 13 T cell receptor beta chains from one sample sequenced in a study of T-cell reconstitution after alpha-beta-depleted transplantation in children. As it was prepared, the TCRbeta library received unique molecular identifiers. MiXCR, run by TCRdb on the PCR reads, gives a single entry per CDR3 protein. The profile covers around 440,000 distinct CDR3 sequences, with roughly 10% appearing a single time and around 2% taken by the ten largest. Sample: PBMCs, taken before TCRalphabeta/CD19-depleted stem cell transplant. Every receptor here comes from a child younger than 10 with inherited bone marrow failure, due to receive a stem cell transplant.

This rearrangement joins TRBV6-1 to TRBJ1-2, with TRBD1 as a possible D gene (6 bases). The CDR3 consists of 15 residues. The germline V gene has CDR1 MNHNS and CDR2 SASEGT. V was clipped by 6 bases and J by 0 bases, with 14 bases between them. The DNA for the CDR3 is TGTGCCAGCAGCTTGACAGGCTTAGCTAACTATGGCTACACCTTC. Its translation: CASSLTGLANYGYTF.

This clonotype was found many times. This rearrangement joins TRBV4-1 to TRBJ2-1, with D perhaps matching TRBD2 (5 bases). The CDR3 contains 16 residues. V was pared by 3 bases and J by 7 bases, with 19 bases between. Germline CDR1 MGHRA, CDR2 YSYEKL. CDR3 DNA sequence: TGCGCCAGCAGCCAGGCCCGGGCCACGACGGGAAATGAGCAGTTCTTC. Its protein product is CASSQARATTGNEQFF.

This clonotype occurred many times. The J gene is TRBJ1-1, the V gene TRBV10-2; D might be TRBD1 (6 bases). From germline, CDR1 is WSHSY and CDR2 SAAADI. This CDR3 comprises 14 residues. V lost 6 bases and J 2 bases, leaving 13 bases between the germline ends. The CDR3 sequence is CASRVGQFNTEAFF. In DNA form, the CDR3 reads TGCGCCAGCAGGGTAGGACAGTTCAACACTGAAGCTTTCTTT.

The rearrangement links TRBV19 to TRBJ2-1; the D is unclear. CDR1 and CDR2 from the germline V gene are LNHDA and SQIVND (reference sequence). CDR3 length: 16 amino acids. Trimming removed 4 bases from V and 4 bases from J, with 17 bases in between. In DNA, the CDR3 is TGTGCCAGTAGTACCCTCTGGGCAGAAGGATACAATGAGCAGTTCTTC. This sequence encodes CASSTLWAEGYNEQFF.

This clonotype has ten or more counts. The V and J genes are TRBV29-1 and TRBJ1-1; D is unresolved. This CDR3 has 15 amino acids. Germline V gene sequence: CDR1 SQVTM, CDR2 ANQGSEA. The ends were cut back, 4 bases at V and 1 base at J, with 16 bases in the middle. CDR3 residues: CSVAGKTPRNTEAFF. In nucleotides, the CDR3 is TGCAGCGTTGCGGGGAAGACCCCACGGAACACTGAAGCTTTCTTT.

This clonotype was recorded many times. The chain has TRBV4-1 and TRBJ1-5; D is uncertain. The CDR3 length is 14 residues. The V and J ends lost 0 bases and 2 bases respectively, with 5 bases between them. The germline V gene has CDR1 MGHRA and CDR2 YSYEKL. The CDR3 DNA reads TGCGCCAGCAGCCAAGATCCGGGCAATCAGCCCCAGCATTTT. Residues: CASSQDPGNQPQHF.

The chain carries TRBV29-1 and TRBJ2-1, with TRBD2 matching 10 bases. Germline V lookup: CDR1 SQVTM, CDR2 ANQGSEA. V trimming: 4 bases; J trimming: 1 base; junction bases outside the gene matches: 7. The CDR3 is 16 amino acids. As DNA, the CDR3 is TGCAGCGTTGTACCACCGGGACTAGCGTCCTACAATGAGCAGTTCTTC. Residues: CSVVPPGLASYNEQFF.

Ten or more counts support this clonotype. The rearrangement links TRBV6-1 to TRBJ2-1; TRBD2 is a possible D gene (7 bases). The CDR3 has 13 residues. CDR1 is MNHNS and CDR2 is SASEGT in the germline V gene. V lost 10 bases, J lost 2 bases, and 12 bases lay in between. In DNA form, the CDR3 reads TGTGCCACAATAGGGGGGGCCTACAATGAGCAGTTCTTC. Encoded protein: CATIGGAYNEQFF.

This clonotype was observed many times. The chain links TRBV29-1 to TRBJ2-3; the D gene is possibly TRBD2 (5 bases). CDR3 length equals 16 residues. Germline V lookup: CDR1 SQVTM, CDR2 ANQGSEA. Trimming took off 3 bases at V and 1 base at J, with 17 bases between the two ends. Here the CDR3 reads CSVEGLGELGTDTQYF. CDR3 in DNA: TGCAGCGTTGAGGGATTGGGAGAATTGGGCACAGATACGCAGTATTTT.

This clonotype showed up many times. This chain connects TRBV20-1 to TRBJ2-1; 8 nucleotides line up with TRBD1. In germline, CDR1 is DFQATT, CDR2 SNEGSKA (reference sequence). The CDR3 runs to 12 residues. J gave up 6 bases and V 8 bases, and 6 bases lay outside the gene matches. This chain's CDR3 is CSSNQGANEQFF. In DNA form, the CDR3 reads TGCAGTTCAAACCAGGGGGCCAATGAGCAGTTCTTC.

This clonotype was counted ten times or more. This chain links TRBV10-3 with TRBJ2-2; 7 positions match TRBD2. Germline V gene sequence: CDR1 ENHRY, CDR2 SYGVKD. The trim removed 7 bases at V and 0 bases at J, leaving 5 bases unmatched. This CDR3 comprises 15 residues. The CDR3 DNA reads TGTGCCATCACCTCCGGGACTACGAACACCGGGGAGCTGTTTTTT. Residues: CAITSGTTNTGELFF.

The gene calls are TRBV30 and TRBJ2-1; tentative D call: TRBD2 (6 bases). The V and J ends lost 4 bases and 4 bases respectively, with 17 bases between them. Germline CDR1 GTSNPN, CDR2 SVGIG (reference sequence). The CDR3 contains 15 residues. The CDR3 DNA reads TGTGCCTGGACCGCTGGGGCTAGCGTTTACAATGAGCAGTTCTTC. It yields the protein CAWTAGASVYNEQFF.

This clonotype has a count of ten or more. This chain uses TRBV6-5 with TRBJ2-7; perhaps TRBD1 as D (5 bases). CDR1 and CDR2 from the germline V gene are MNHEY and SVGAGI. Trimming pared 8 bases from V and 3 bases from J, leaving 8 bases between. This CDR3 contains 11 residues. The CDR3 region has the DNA TGTGCCAGCGGAAGGGGCTACGAGCAGTACTTC. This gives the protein CASGRGYEQYF.